The 9 T cell receptor beta chains reported below all come from one sample, sequenced in a study of blood T cell repertoires in COVID-19. Some clones are missing from TCRdb's copy, which holds only in-frame ones; the method was immunoSEQ multiplex PCR. The sample lists 150,000 or so clones, under 90% occurring once. Sequenced input: PBMCs or T cells enriched from blood (not recorded which). These receptors all stem from a woman aged 50 to 60 who had recovered from COVID-19.

The chain employs TRBV25-1 and TRBJ1-6; a weak D match, TRBD1 (6 bases). V dropped 5 bases and J dropped 10 bases, with 12 bases sitting between them. Germline V gene data show CDR1 as MGHDK and CDR2 as SYGVNS. The CDR3 is 13 amino acids. CDR3 sequence (DNA): TGTGCCAGCAGTCCCACAGGGAAATCACCCCTCCACTTT. The encoded protein is CASSPTGKSPLHF.

This clone was seen a few times. J is TRBJ2-6 and V is TRBV12-3 or TRBV12-4; TRBD1 might be the D (6 bases). The CDR3 is 13 amino acids. V lost 10 bases and J lost 3, with 10 bases in between. CDR3 coding DNA: TGTGCCACACAGGGACGTGGGGCCAACGTCCTGACTTTC. As protein: CATQGRGANVLTF.

The chain links TRBV19 to TRBJ2-1; 10 bases line up with TRBD2. This CDR3 spans 17 amino acids. J lost 10 bases, V lost 5 bases, and 17 bases had no gene match. Germline V gene lookup returns CDR1 LNHDA and CDR2 SQIVND (reference sequence). The CDR3 nucleotides read TGTGCCAGTAGTCTCAACCTACTAGCGGGGTCCCGTGGAGAGCAGTTCTTC. Protein product: CASSLNLLAGSRGEQFF.

The V call is TRBV18, the J call TRBJ1-1; TRBD1 agrees at 7 bases. Germline V gives CDR1 KGHSH, CDR2 LQKENI. V was clipped by 0 bases and J by 4 bases; unmatched bases: 8. The CDR3 loop spans 16 amino acids. CDR3 sequence reads: CASSPPPGQGGTEAFF. For the CDR3, the DNA is TGTGCCAGCTCACCACCGCCCGGTCAGGGGGGCACTGAAGCTTTCTTT. The full variable domain, completed using reference TRBV18 and TRBJ1-1, is NAGVMQNPRHLVRRRGQEARLRCSPMKGHSHVYWYRQLPEEGLKFMVYLQKENIIDESGMPKERFSAEFPKEGPSILRIQQVVRGDSAAYFCASSPPPGQGGTEAFFGQGTRLTVV.

V gene TRBV7-8 combines with J gene TRBJ1-2, with 7 bases aligning to TRBD1. This CDR3 comprises 15 residues. V dropped 5 bases and J dropped 1; count of bases not matched to a gene: 7. Germline V gene data show CDR1 as SGHVS and CDR2 as FQNEAQ. The CDR3 is CASSTLDRVNYGYTF. The CDR3 DNA sequence: TGTGCCAGCAGCACCCTAGACAGGGTTAACTATGGCTACACCTTC.

The chain combines TRBV18 with TRBJ1-1; 7 nucleotides agree with TRBD1. The CDR3 spans 15 residues. Germline lookup yields CDR1 KGHSH and CDR2 LQKENI. After removal of 3 bases from V and 14 bases from J, the junction contained 18 bases not matched to a gene. In nucleotides, the CDR3 is TGTGCCAGCTCACCCAGCCTCTCCGAAACACAGGGGCGATTCTTT. Protein: CASSPSLSETQGRFF.

The CDR3 spells CASSIKRGTDTQYF. For the CDR3, the DNA is TGTGCCAGTAGTATAAAGCGGGGCACAGATACGCAGTATTTT. The chain joins TRBV19 to TRBJ2-3; D might be TRBD2 (6 bases). This CDR3 contains 14 residues. Germline CDR1 is LNHDA and CDR2 is SQIVND (reference sequence). The ends were cut back, 2 bases at V and 1 base at J, with 7 bases in the middle. Based on the CDR3 plus reference TRBV19 and TRBJ2-3, the full variable domain is DGGITQSPKYLFRKEGQNVTLSCEQNLNHDAMYWYRQDPGQGLRLIYYSQIVNDFQKGDIAEGYSVSREKKESFPLTVTSAQKNPTAFYLCASSIKRGTDTQYFGPGTRLTVL.

This chain connects TRBV18 to TRBJ2-7, with D possibly matching TRBD1 (6 bases). The germline gives CDR1 KGHSH, CDR2 LQKENI. The CDR3 is made up of 12 amino acids. V was cut by 2 bases and J by 5 bases, with 7 bases left in between. CDR3 residues: CASSPGGHEQYF. CDR3 nucleotide sequence: TGTGCCAGCTCACCAGGGGGCCACGAGCAGTACTTC.

The CDR3 DNA sequence: TGCGCCAGCAGCTTTAGGGGTCTACAAGAGACCCAGTACTTC. Amino acids: CASSFRGLQETQYF. The rearrangement links TRBV5-1 to TRBJ2-5; weak D call: TRBD1 (5 bases). Germline V gene lookup returns CDR1 SGHRS and CDR2 YFSETQ. This CDR3 is built from 14 residues. The V end lost 2 bases, the J end lost 2 bases, and 10 bases lay between the germline ends.